Sequencing of this T cell receptor (beta chain) was carried out in a study of blood T cell repertoires in COVID-19. For the study at large: Samples of COVID-19 (acute and convalescent) were obtained from the United States, Italy and Spain. T cells, B-cell-depleted T cells, or PBMCs provided the cDNA or gDNA that served as material.

In the source study's methods: Reference gene primer amplification gave nucleated cell count estimates. The data were produced by immunoSEQ multiplex PCR, yet TCRdb's version contains in-frame clones alone and is incomplete. That table supplies the V and J calls and clone size; D and trimming were determined from the DNA. The sample lists around 130,000 clones; around 88% were seen once. The CDR3 runs 14 residues. In germline, CDR1 is MNHEY, CDR2 SVGAGI. V lost 4 bases and J lost 9; bases outside the gene matches: 4. This clonotype was obtained from a man aged 50 or older with active or convalescent COVID-19. V gene TRBV6-5 combines with J gene TRBJ1-6; 9 bases line up with TRBD1. Material: peripheral blood. The CDR3 reads CASSSTGGGSPLHF. The DNA of the CDR3 is TGTGCCAGCAGTTCGACAGGGGGGGGTTCACCCCTCCACTTT.